This T cell receptor (beta chain) was found in a study of cytomegalovirus exposure and HLA in healthy donors. CDR3 length equals 12 residues. Trimming left V 4 bases short and J 3 bases short, with 8 bases between. The germline V gene has CDR1 SGHNT and CDR2 YYREEE (reference sequence). The PCR was carried out with 60 Vbeta primers and 13 Jbeta primers. Original processing notes: Among the unique TCR beta chains that a later analysis counted, about 81 million in all, some 10 million were shared. Produced via immunoSEQ multiplex PCR; TCRdb's table is partial and in-frame only. Clonal size and the V and J genes are those of that table, whereas D and trimming came from the DNA. Of around 130,000 clones in the sample, 60% to 85% were seen once. Notes on the study in general: The study carried out a later analysis of TCR beta sequences. It associated 15,000 to 20,000 of them with specific HLA alleles at a false discovery rate of 0.05. Relative to the roughly 700-donor mean, N-insertions were reportedly fewer in an Asian-associated ancestry cluster in a later analysis.

This clone occurred once. The antigen remains undetermined. This rearrangement joins TRBV5-4 to TRBJ2-7; a weak D match, TRBD1 (5 bases). Sequenced sample: PBMCs. The sequence came from a man aged 30-40 years in good health and CMV-seronegative. The CDR3 reads CASSLQGYEQYF. CDR3 coding DNA: TGTGCCAGCAGCCTGCAGGGCTACGAGCAGTACTTC.